Listed below are T cell receptor beta chains from one sample, sequenced in a study of cytomegalovirus exposure and HLA in healthy donors. Clones were read by immunoSEQ multiplex PCR, and TCRdb kept only the in-frame ones, dropping some. The profile covers about 90,000 clones, with about 81% appearing a single time and approximately 2.1% taken by the ten largest. Sequences were obtained from PBMCs. These receptors were collected from a young man in good health and CMV-seronegative. CDR3s include the opening cysteine and the closing phenylalanine or tryptophan. The D gene is left open where the match is weak. A row's size may be missing; if present it is once, few, many or a size class.

>.|.|TRBV19|TRBJ1-5
TGTGCCAGTAACCCCAGGGGATATAGCAATCAGCCCCAGCATTTT
CASNPRGYSNQPQHF
>.|few|TRBV10-2|TRBJ2-1
TGCGCCAGCAGTGATGGGCAAATCACTTACAATGAGCAGTTCTTC
CASSDGQITYNEQFF
>.|.|TRBV7-2|TRBJ2-3
TGTGCCAGCAGCTCTAGCGAGGCAGATACGCAGTATTTT
CASSSSEADTQYF
>TRBD1|once|TRBV27|TRBJ1-5
TGTGCCAGCAGTGGGGACAGGGGGCGTCGTCAGCCCCAGCATTTT
CASSGDRGRRQPQHF
>.|.|TRBV28|TRBJ2-7
TGTGCCAGCAGTTTGCCGGGGGGCCCCTACGAGCAGTACTTC
CASSLPGGPYEQYF
>.|.|TRBV6-5|TRBJ2-1
TGTGCCAGCAGAAGACAGGCGTACAATGAGCAGTTCTTC
CASRRQAYNEQFF
>TRBD2|.|TRBV5-4|TRBJ2-2
TGTGCCAGCCGAGCGGGATTTACGAACACCGGGGAGCTGTTTTTT
CASRAGFTNTGELFF
>.|few|TRBV30|TRBJ1-1
TGTGCCTGGAGTGTAAGTGAGACTGAAGCTTTCTTT
CAWSVSETEAFF
>TRBD1|.|TRBV27|TRBJ1-2
TGTGCCAGCAGTCCGACCCGGGACCGCTTTCCAGGGGGTGGCTACACCTTC
CASSPTRDRFPGGGYTF
>TRBD2|.|TRBV5-6|TRBJ2-7
TGTGCCAGCAACCTACAAGCGGGAGTATGGTCGAGGCAGTACTTC
CASNLQAGVWSRQYF
>TRBD1|.|TRBV19|TRBJ2-7
TGTGCCAGTAGTATAGCGGGACAGGTGCCCTACGAGCAGTACTTC
CASSIAGQVPYEQYF
>.|.|TRBV7-8|TRBJ1-2
TGTGCCAGCAGCTTAGTGGACAGAAACTATGGCTACACCTTC
CASSLVDRNYGYTF
>.|.|TRBV5-1|TRBJ2-7
TGCGCCAGCTGTTTGGGGGCGTCCTACGAGCAGTACTTC
CASCLGASYEQYF
>.|.|TRBV5-1|TRBJ2-6
TGCGCCAGCAGCACCATTACAGCTGGGGCCAACGTCCTGACTTTC
CASSTITAGANVLTF
>.|.|TRBV2|TRBJ2-7
TGTGCCAGCAGTGAAACTCTGGCTAGCAATTATGTAATCTACGAGCAGTACTTC
CASSETLASNYVIYEQYF
>TRBD2|.|TRBV7-8|TRBJ2-1
TGTGCCAGCAGCCGCGCAAGATCTGGCGGGAGGACAGAGAAAAATGAGCAGTTCTTC
CASSRARSGGRTEKNEQFF
>.|.|TRBV5-6|TRBJ2-4
TGTGCCAGCAGCAGGCGGGTAACCAGGCTAGCCAAAAACATTCAGTACTTC
CASSRRVTRLAKNIQYF
>TRBD2|once|TRBV19|TRBJ2-2
TGTGCCAGTAGTCTACCGGCTAGCGGGAGGGCCCCTCGGAACACCGGGGAGCTGTTTTTT
CASSLPASGRAPRNTGELFF
>TRBD2|.|TRBV28|TRBJ2-1
TGTGCCAGCAGCCAAGGACTAGCGGGAGGGCCTGTGCAGTTCTTC
CASSQGLAGGPVQFF
>.|.|TRBV21-1|TRBJ1-1
TGTGCCAGCAGCAAAGGGACAGGGGGAACTGAAGCTTTCTTT
CASSKGTGGTEAFF
>TRBD2|once|TRBV19|TRBJ2-5
TGTGCCGGGGAGCGGGAGGCAAGGGAGACCCAGTACTTC
CAGEREARETQYF
>.|.|TRBV6-5|TRBJ2-7
TGTGCCAGCAGTTACTATGACACCTACGAGCAGTACTTC
CASSYYDTYEQYF
>.|.|TRBV2|TRBJ1-2
TGTGCCAGCATGCCGGGGGGCAGGGTCCCCTGGGGCTATGGCTACACCTTC
CASMPGGRVPWGYGYTF
>TRBD1|.|TRBV5-4|TRBJ2-7
TGTGCCAGCACCAAATCGAGAGGACAGGGTAGAGTAGTCTACGAGCAGTACTTC
CASTKSRGQGRVVYEQYF
>TRBD1|few|TRBV29-1|TRBJ2-7
TGCAGCGTTGAAGCCGGACAGGGGAACGAGCAGTACTTC
CSVEAGQGNEQYF
>TRBD1|.|TRBV7-9|TRBJ2-7
TGTGCCAGCAGCTTCGGGGACAGGGGAATCTACGAGCAGTACTTC
CASSFGDRGIYEQYF
>TRBD1|.|TRBV19|TRBJ1-1
TGTGCCAGTAGTATAGATCTGGGACAGGAGGTTTTGAACACTGAAGCTTTCTTT
CASSIDLGQEVLNTEAFF